This TCR beta chain came from a study of cytomegalovirus exposure and HLA in healthy donors (dated by TCRdb to 2016 to 2017). Looking at the study overall: According to an earlier analysis of around 600 of the donors, 150 million to 200 million T cells yielded over 90 million unique TCR beta sequences and 250 to 350 Gb of sequence data. An early release that covered fewer than 800 HLA-typed donors contained around 300 gigabases of sequencing data and tens of millions of unique TCR sequences. Of the roughly 420 genotyped donors, 75% to 85% were placed in the genetic ancestry cluster associated with self-reported Caucasian donors. The study was designed to test whether signatures of past pathogen exposure could be identified by cataloging public T cell receptors. Using immunosequencing, the study profiled T cell repertoires from 666 subjects and related those repertoires to cytomegalovirus serostatus. In addition to the first cohort of 666 subjects, a separate validation cohort of approximately 130 different subjects was used. To predict cytomegalovirus infection status, the study combined high-throughput TCR immunosequencing, statistical association of individual TCRs with disease status, and machine learning. To study patterns of TCR occurrence, a later analysis re-analyzed previously published TCR beta repertoires from around 700 donors and added high-resolution HLA genotyping. In the later analysis, no new phenotypic data were used to find candidate immune exposures; instead, reliance was placed on TCR beta sequences and their occurrence across donors. To decide whether each TCR beta V gene segment behaved as functional or pseudogenic, an earlier analysis of several hundred of the donors relied on high-throughput TCR beta sequencing. Donor age, sex, ethnicity and CMV serostatus were compiled alongside the repertoire data. A later genetic analysis used genome-wide SNP genotypes for about 55% of the 666 donors, treating that subset as a discovery cohort. All discovery cohort repertoires had been generated on a single sequencing platform. Class I and class II HLA loci were covered by the typing at four-digit resolution. Typing coverage varied by locus: about 620-640 donors for A, B, C, DRB1 and DQB1; approximately 560 for DQA1; nearly 610 for DPA1; fewer than 480 for DPB1. A handful of DR-DQ haplotypes were handled as single units for association and clustering because linkage in the cohort was strong. On average, roughly 200,000 unique TCR beta nucleotide sequences were sequenced per donor among about 400 genotyped donors of the cohort, with around 19% of those sequences being non-productive. General study outcomes and caveats: V-gene and J-gene trimming of TCR beta chains was associated with a missense DCLRE1C variant in a later genetic analysis, and the association was replicated in an independent cohort. Because some donors lacked HLA typing at each locus, the association tests relied only on the typed subset. For the cohort, immune exposure information was limited to CMV serostatus. In a later analysis, several top co-occurrence clusters were reported to appear linked to parvovirus B19, influenza, CMV and Epstein-Barr virus. According to the authors, the approach could potentially be generalized to other disease states and immunological phenotypes. Broadly in line with IMGT annotations, most TCR beta V segments showed up in productive rearrangements about 87% or about 30% of the time in an earlier analysis of a few hundred of the donors. A later analysis found that HLA-associated TCR beta chains were more clonally expanded and had lower generation probabilities than equally common non-associated chains. The earlier analysis of approximately 560 of the donors excluded some 15 rarely observed V segments, including chromosome 9 orphons, because counts were too low. In a later analysis, some 18,000 TCR beta sequences were associated with specific HLA alleles at a false discovery rate of 0.05. According to a later analysis, TCR association rates differed among HLA loci, with DRB1 alleles showing the most associated TCRs and HLA-C alleles showing the fewest. Sequencing depth was assumed to be roughly uniform across donors in the presence/absence analyses, though that assumption may not hold. A group of highly shared sequence variants was considered likely to be a technical artifact of the sequencing pipeline. The study listed around 160 TCR beta chains as associated with cytomegalovirus. When HLA alleles, especially DR and DQ, strongly co-occurred, attributing TCR associations to individual alleles was difficult. According to a later genetic analysis, donors in an Asian-associated ancestry cluster had fewer N-insertions in productive TCRs than the approximately 710-donor mean. While some public TCRs were present in many individuals, most TCR sequences turned up only very rarely across donors. Linkage disequilibrium might explain the correlated functional status among segregating V segments, but an unknown experimental factor could not be excluded. In this cohort, only TCR beta chains were sequenced, and detectable features were limited by the absence of alpha or paired-chain data. In both the original and validation cohorts, the classifier was reported to diagnose cytomegalovirus status with high specificity and sensitivity. In vitro tests confirmed that a few of the cytomegalovirus-associated TCR beta chains recognize cytomegalovirus antigens. Some IMGT-functional V segments, including TRBV6-2 and TRBV6-3, could not be distinguished by the 87-base-pair reads and were therefore excluded. Most CMV-associated TCR beta chains appeared to be HLA-restricted in a later analysis, and the HLA associations seemed to be driven largely by CMV exposure. A further reported finding was that TCR beta sequences accurately predicted the HLA-A and HLA-B alleles for most subjects in the first cohort.

The table lists this clone with a count of one. Its cognate antigen has yet to be identified. Base qualities are not at hand, and no much larger clone is one base apart. The method was the immunoSEQ multiplex PCR assay. The multiplex PCR relied on a mix of 60 forward primers for TCR Vbeta segments and 13 reverse primers for TCR Jbeta segments. The CDR3 region of rearranged TCR beta genes was amplified from genomic DNA with a multiplex PCR assay. Amplified TCR beta libraries were sequenced as 87-base-pair reads on the Illumina HiSeq System. The source study handled its data this way. A later analysis tallied roughly 78 million unique TCR beta chains across the 600 to 700 repertoires, and around 12 million of those chains were shared by two or more donors. Raw reads were error-corrected and collapsed into unique sequences by a nearest-neighbor algorithm in which closely related sequences were merged to remove PCR and sequencing errors. To assign V, D and J gene segments, CDR3 sequences were aligned to IMGT reference sequences. For a sequence to be retained, a match of at least six nucleotides was required to both a V gene segment and a J gene segment. Rearrangements were classified as productive when the CDR3 lacked stop codons and remained in frame with V and J, and all other rearrangements were classified as non-productive. CDR3 was defined according to IMGT convention as the region running from the second conserved V-encoded cysteine to the conserved J-encoded phenylalanine. The earlier analysis of 550 to 650 of the donors excluded any sequence lacking an unambiguous match to a single V gene segment. An earlier analysis of 587 of the donors called V segments functional above 56.7% productive rearrangements and segregating when the between-donor standard deviation exceeded 5%. A statistical classification framework was developed to diagnose cytomegalovirus status using the catalog of TCR beta chain sequences. A later analysis assigned V and J genes by comparing TCR nucleotide sequences with IMGT/GENE-DB human TR gene sequences. In a later analysis, CDR3 sequences and most-parsimonious VDJ recombination scenarios were assigned using the TCRdist pipeline. In a later analysis, each TCR beta chain was defined by its CDR3 amino acid sequence together with its V-gene family, and reads without a unique V-gene family were excluded. As a way to deal with suspected cross-contamination and a sequencing artifact, a later analysis dropped approximately 590 nucleotide sequences that were highly shared and had low generation probability. For each public chain, a later analysis derived a clonal expansion index from normalized ranks of inferred template counts within each repertoire. A later analysis computed generation probabilities with a VDJ recombination model fitted to out-of-frame rearrangements, and checked the results against IGoR. Hypergeometric tests were used in a later analysis to score TCR-TCR, TCR-HLA and TCR-CMV co-occurrence, with a repertoire-size bias correction applied to the TCR pairs. In a later analysis, false discovery rates were estimated by permuting HLA or CMV assignments 20 times. In a later analysis, co-occurring TCRs were grouped with DBSCAN, and TCRdist sequence similarity was added when clustering was performed within HLA-allele-positive subsets. For co-occurrence clustering, repertoires with fewer than 30,000 or more than 120,000 public chains were excluded, along with five repertoires with anomalous nucleotide sharing. TCRdb carries this immuneACCESS record with in-frame sequences only. Its versions omit some clonotypes, under half of them owing to an unresolved V gene in the studies checked, with the rest unexplained. The DNA gave D and trimming, while V, J and clone size come from that table. The sample profile shows more than 85,000 clones; around 86% of them were found once. The ten largest clones represent 6.9% of the sample.

The cohort comprised 710 or so healthy bone marrow donors. At the time of sampling, every cohort member was nominally healthy, though immune exposures that went unrecorded were likely present. The donor tested CMV seropositive and was one of the 289 seropositive cohort members. A peripheral blood sample was provided by each donor, and peripheral blood mononuclear cells were used for TCR beta sequencing. The Qiagen DNeasy Blood Extraction Kit was used to extract genomic DNA from the blood cell samples. CDR1 GTSNPN and CDR2 SVGIG are derived from the germline V gene (reference sequence). V and J are truncated by 0 bases and 0 bases respectively, leaving an intervening sequence of 9 bases. The CDR3 measures 15 amino acids from cysteine to phenylalanine. Of all the DNA, just the CDR3 is kept, 45 bases in frame from base 1.

The V gene is TRBV30 and the J gene is TRBJ1-3; the D gene cannot be resolved reliably. The receptor was derived from a man younger than 45 in good health and CMV-seropositive. Input material: PBMCs. The CDR3 region: CAWSVDTFSGNTIYF. The DNA sequence reads TGTGCCTGGAGTGTAGACACGTTCTCTGGAAACACCATATATTTT.